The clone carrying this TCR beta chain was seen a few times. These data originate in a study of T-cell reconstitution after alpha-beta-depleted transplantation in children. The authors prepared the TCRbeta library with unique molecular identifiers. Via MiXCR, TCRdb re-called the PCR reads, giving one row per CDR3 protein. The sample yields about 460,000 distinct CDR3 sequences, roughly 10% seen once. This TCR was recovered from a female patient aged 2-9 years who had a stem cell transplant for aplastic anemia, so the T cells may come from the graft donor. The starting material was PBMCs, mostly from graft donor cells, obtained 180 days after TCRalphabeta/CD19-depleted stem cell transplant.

The CDR3 here is CSVPTGGETQYF. The CDR3 DNA follows: TGCAGTGTCCCGACAGGCGGGGAGACCCAGTACTTC. This rearrangement joins TRBV20-1 to TRBJ2-5, with a possible D match to TRBD1 (6 bases). There are 12 residues in the CDR3. Germline CDR1 DFQATT, CDR2 SNEGSKA (reference sequence). V lost 7 bases to trimming and J lost 5 bases, with 14 bases between them.